Listed below are T cell receptor beta chains from one sample, sequenced in a study of technical replicates of blood from a few donors. TCRdb's copy holds only in-frame clones and misses some; the assay was immunoSEQ multiplex PCR. The sample has approximately 81,000 clones, 96% seen once. Sequencing was performed on T cells isolated from PBMCs. The receptors come from a human donor in good health. CDR3s include the opening cysteine and the closing phenylalanine or tryptophan. The D gene is left open where the match is weak. Expanded clones are given a class, and other clones once, few, many or no size at all.

clone_size: once; v_call: TRBV5-5; d_call: .; j_call: TRBJ2-1; cdr3_nt: TGTGCCAGCAGCTGGGAGTTTAGCAGAGCGCATGAGCAGTTCTTC; cdr3_aa: CASSWEFSRAHEQFF
clone_size: .; v_call: TRBV11-3; d_call: .; j_call: TRBJ2-7; cdr3_nt: TGTGCCAGCAGCTTTACTAGCATAGACGAGCAGTACTTC; cdr3_aa: CASSFTSIDEQYF
clone_size: .; v_call: TRBV9; d_call: .; j_call: TRBJ2-2; cdr3_nt: TGTGCCAGCGAGGGACAACACACCGGGGAGCTGTTTTTT; cdr3_aa: CASEGQHTGELFF
clone_size: .; v_call: TRBV9; d_call: .; j_call: TRBJ2-1; cdr3_nt: TGTGCCAGCAGCCTAAAAAATTTCCGACAGACAAGCTCCTACAATGAGCAGTTCTTC; cdr3_aa: CASSLKNFRQTSSYNEQFF
clone_size: .; v_call: TRBV5-1; d_call: .; j_call: TRBJ1-2; cdr3_nt: TGCGCCAGCAGCTTGGACCGACGGACAGAAGCTAACTATGGCTACACCTTC; cdr3_aa: CASSLDRRTEANYGYTF
clone_size: .; v_call: TRBV13; d_call: TRBD1; j_call: TRBJ2-3; cdr3_nt: TGTGCCAGCAGCTTAGTAGGACAGGACACAGATACGCAGTATTTT; cdr3_aa: CASSLVGQDTDTQYF
clone_size: .; v_call: TRBV7-3; d_call: .; j_call: TRBJ1-1; cdr3_nt: TGTGCCAGCAGCTTAACAGGGGTTTACACTGAAGCTTTCTTT; cdr3_aa: CASSLTGVYTEAFF
clone_size: .; v_call: TRBV28; d_call: TRBD1; j_call: TRBJ1-2; cdr3_nt: TGTGCCAGCAGCCGTCTCTGGGACAGGGGAACTGGCTACACCTTC; cdr3_aa: CASSRLWDRGTGYTF
clone_size: .; v_call: TRBV9; d_call: .; j_call: TRBJ1-2; cdr3_nt: TGTGCCAGCAGCGTAGCCGGGCGGGGGAATGGCTACACCTTC; cdr3_aa: CASSVAGRGNGYTF
clone_size: .; v_call: TRBV5-1; d_call: .; j_call: TRBJ1-1; cdr3_nt: TGCGCCAGCAGCTTAAGGGTCGGGGAGTCGAACACTGAAGCTTTCTTT; cdr3_aa: CASSLRVGESNTEAFF
clone_size: .; v_call: TRBV11-3; d_call: .; j_call: TRBJ1-2; cdr3_nt: TGTGCCAGCAGCGTCAGGGACCGGGGGGTTGACACCTTC; cdr3_aa: CASSVRDRGVDTF
clone_size: .; v_call: TRBV7-8; d_call: .; j_call: TRBJ2-1; cdr3_nt: TGTGCCAGCAGCTTATCGCAGGGCTTCTACAATGAGCAGTTCTTC; cdr3_aa: CASSLSQGFYNEQFF
clone_size: .; v_call: TRBV15; d_call: .; j_call: TRBJ2-5; cdr3_nt: TGTGCCACCAGCAGAGACAAGCGCGTTAACCAAGAGACCCAGTACTTC; cdr3_aa: CATSRDKRVNQETQYF
clone_size: .; v_call: TRBV4-1; d_call: TRBD1; j_call: TRBJ1-2; cdr3_nt: TGCGCCAGCAGCCAAGTGGGACAGGGGTTTGGCTACACCTTC; cdr3_aa: CASSQVGQGFGYTF
clone_size: .; v_call: TRBV28; d_call: .; j_call: TRBJ2-5; cdr3_nt: TGTGCCAGCAGCTTGGGACACCAGGCTCCAGAGACCCAGTACTTC; cdr3_aa: CASSLGHQAPETQYF
clone_size: .; v_call: TRBV18; d_call: TRBD1; j_call: TRBJ1-1; cdr3_nt: TGTGCCAGCTCACCACCAGGGGACAGGGGACAGGCTTTCTTT; cdr3_aa: CASSPPGDRGQAFF
clone_size: .; v_call: TRBV5-1; d_call: .; j_call: TRBJ1-4; cdr3_nt: TGCGCCAGCAGCTCCCAGCCCCAACAGGCAACTAATGAAAAACTGTTTTTT; cdr3_aa: CASSSQPQQATNEKLFF
clone_size: .; v_call: TRBV6-1; d_call: TRBD1; j_call: TRBJ2-2; cdr3_nt: TGTGCCAGCATCCGACAGGGGGACACCGGGGAGCTGTTTTTT; cdr3_aa: CASIRQGDTGELFF
clone_size: .; v_call: TRBV27; d_call: .; j_call: TRBJ2-7; cdr3_nt: TGTGCCAGCAGTTTTGCGGTGAGCTCCTACGAGCAGTACTTC; cdr3_aa: CASSFAVSSYEQYF
clone_size: once; v_call: TRBV5-4; d_call: TRBD1; j_call: TRBJ1-2; cdr3_nt: TGTGCCAGCAGCTTGGTAGCCAGGGGGCGATATGGCTACACCTTC; cdr3_aa: CASSLVARGRYGYTF
clone_size: .; v_call: TRBV5-1; d_call: TRBD1; j_call: TRBJ2-7; cdr3_nt: TGCGCCAGCAGGGTCGCGACAGGGTATTACGAGCAGTACTTC; cdr3_aa: CASRVATGYYEQYF
clone_size: .; v_call: TRBV7-9; d_call: .; j_call: TRBJ2-1; cdr3_nt: TGTGCCAGCAGCCCCCATCCGAGTGAGCAGTTCTTC; cdr3_aa: CASSPHPSEQFF
clone_size: .; v_call: TRBV28; d_call: TRBD2; j_call: TRBJ2-1; cdr3_nt: TGTGCCAGCAGTTTATTACTAGCGGGGTCCTACAATGAGCAGTTCTTC; cdr3_aa: CASSLLLAGSYNEQFF
clone_size: .; v_call: TRBV4-1; d_call: .; j_call: TRBJ1-5; cdr3_nt: TGCGCCAGCAGCCAAGGTTGGCAGGGCGGTCAGCCCCAGCATTTT; cdr3_aa: CASSQGWQGGQPQHF
clone_size: .; v_call: TRBV28; d_call: .; j_call: TRBJ2-1; cdr3_nt: TGTGCCAGCAGTTTCCCCCCAGACAGACCCAATGAGCAGTTCTTC; cdr3_aa: CASSFPPDRPNEQFF
clone_size: .; v_call: TRBV7-3; d_call: TRBD2; j_call: TRBJ2-7; cdr3_nt: TGTGCCAGCAGCTTAGGACTAGCGGGAGCCTACGAGCAGTACTTC; cdr3_aa: CASSLGLAGAYEQYF
clone_size: .; v_call: TRBV7-8; d_call: TRBD1; j_call: TRBJ1-5; cdr3_nt: TGTGCCAGCAGCTTAGACCGATTTGGGACAGGGAATCAGCCCCAGCATTTT; cdr3_aa: CASSLDRFGTGNQPQHF
clone_size: .; v_call: TRBV9; d_call: .; j_call: TRBJ2-6; cdr3_nt: TGTGCCAGCAGCGAGTGGGGGGCTGGGGCCAACGTCCTGACTTTC; cdr3_aa: CASSEWGAGANVLTF
clone_size: .; v_call: TRBV5-1; d_call: TRBD2; j_call: TRBJ2-5; cdr3_nt: TGCGCCAGCAGCTTGGTGGGGGGGGGAGAGACCCAGTACTTC; cdr3_aa: CASSLVGGGETQYF
clone_size: .; v_call: TRBV14; d_call: .; j_call: TRBJ2-2; cdr3_nt: TGTGCCAGCAGCCAAATCCGGGACGGGGAGCTGTTTTTT; cdr3_aa: CASSQIRDGELFF
clone_size: .; v_call: TRBV19; d_call: TRBD1; j_call: TRBJ2-1; cdr3_nt: TGTGCCAGTATATCGCCTATCGGACAGGGCAATGAGCAGTTCTTC; cdr3_aa: CASISPIGQGNEQFF
clone_size: .; v_call: TRBV4-3; d_call: TRBD1; j_call: TRBJ1-2; cdr3_nt: TGCGCCAGCAGCCAAGAGGGACAGGGGGCTGGTGGCTACACCTTC; cdr3_aa: CASSQEGQGAGGYTF
clone_size: .; v_call: TRBV7-8; d_call: TRBD1; j_call: TRBJ1-2; cdr3_nt: TGTGCCAGCAGCCTTGGACAGGGAGGTTTTGGCTACACCTTC; cdr3_aa: CASSLGQGGFGYTF
clone_size: .; v_call: TRBV9; d_call: TRBD2; j_call: TRBJ2-7; cdr3_nt: TGTGCCAGCAGCCCCCGACTAGCGGCGACCTACGAGCAGTACTTC; cdr3_aa: CASSPRLAATYEQYF
clone_size: once; v_call: TRBV5-6; d_call: .; j_call: TRBJ1-4; cdr3_nt: TGTGCCAGCAGCTCCTTACCCGGGGCAACTAATGAAAAACTGTTTTTT; cdr3_aa: CASSSLPGATNEKLFF
clone_size: .; v_call: TRBV15; d_call: TRBD2; j_call: TRBJ2-5; cdr3_nt: TGTGCCACCAGCAGAGTGGGGGGGAGCCAAGAGACCCAGTACTTC; cdr3_aa: CATSRVGGSQETQYF
clone_size: .; v_call: TRBV5-6; d_call: TRBD1; j_call: TRBJ1-1; cdr3_nt: TGTGCCAGCGAGCCTCCCCTTAGGGACAGGGGGCATTTGTACACTGAAGCTTTCTTT; cdr3_aa: CASEPPLRDRGHLYTEAFF
clone_size: .; v_call: TRBV4-1; d_call: .; j_call: TRBJ1-2; cdr3_nt: TGCGCCAGCAGCCAAGCGACGGAGGCGTATGGCTACACCTTC; cdr3_aa: CASSQATEAYGYTF
clone_size: .; v_call: TRBV11-2; d_call: TRBD1; j_call: TRBJ2-1; cdr3_nt: TGTGCCAGCAGCGCCCTGACAGGGGGGGTTTACAATGAGCAGTTCTTC; cdr3_aa: CASSALTGGVYNEQFF
clone_size: .; v_call: TRBV9; d_call: .; j_call: TRBJ1-3; cdr3_nt: TGTGCCTCCCGGAACACCATATATTTT; cdr3_aa: CASRNTIYF
clone_size: .; v_call: TRBV7-2; d_call: TRBD1; j_call: TRBJ2-7; cdr3_nt: TGTGCCAGCAGCTTGGGGGACAGGGGGCCTTTTAGCGAGCAGTACTTC; cdr3_aa: CASSLGDRGPFSEQYF
clone_size: .; v_call: TRBV5-4; d_call: TRBD2; j_call: TRBJ2-3; cdr3_nt: TGTGCCAGCAGCTTGGGAGCGGGGGGCGCGGCAGATACGCAGTATTTT; cdr3_aa: CASSLGAGGAADTQYF
clone_size: .; v_call: TRBV25-1; d_call: TRBD2; j_call: TRBJ2-1; cdr3_nt: TGTGCCAGCAGTGCCTCGGGACTAGTCTACAATGAGCAGTTCTTC; cdr3_aa: CASSASGLVYNEQFF
clone_size: .; v_call: TRBV11-2; d_call: TRBD1; j_call: TRBJ2-7; cdr3_nt: TGTGCCAGCAGCACACAGGGGATCGAGCAGTACTTC; cdr3_aa: CASSTQGIEQYF
clone_size: .; v_call: TRBV29-1; d_call: .; j_call: TRBJ2-7; cdr3_nt: TGCAGCGTTGAAGACTCCTATTACGAGCAGTACTTC; cdr3_aa: CSVEDSYYEQYF
clone_size: .; v_call: TRBV6-5; d_call: .; j_call: TRBJ1-5; cdr3_nt: TGTGCCAGCAGTAGGGGACATAGCAATCAGCCCCAGCATTTT; cdr3_aa: CASSRGHSNQPQHF
clone_size: few; v_call: TRBV27; d_call: .; j_call: TRBJ2-7; cdr3_nt: TGTGCCAGCAGTTTATCCACAGTGGGCGAGCAGTACTTC; cdr3_aa: CASSLSTVGEQYF
clone_size: .; v_call: TRBV4-1; d_call: TRBD2; j_call: TRBJ2-1; cdr3_nt: TGCGCCAGCAGCCAGGGACTAGCGGGAGGGCCTAGGAATGAGCAGTTCTTC; cdr3_aa: CASSQGLAGGPRNEQFF
clone_size: .; v_call: TRBV7-6; d_call: .; j_call: TRBJ1-1; cdr3_nt: TGTGCCAGCAGCTCGGGAGGAGTCGTCACTGAAGCTTTCTTT; cdr3_aa: CASSSGGVVTEAFF
clone_size: .; v_call: TRBV19; d_call: .; j_call: TRBJ1-1; cdr3_nt: TGTGCCAGTAGTCCACGAGACGGGACTGAAGCTTTCTTT; cdr3_aa: CASSPRDGTEAFF
clone_size: once; v_call: TRBV4-2; d_call: TRBD2; j_call: TRBJ2-5; cdr3_nt: TGTGCCAGCAGCCAAGCCCCAATAGCGGGTGAGAAGACCCAGTACTTC; cdr3_aa: CASSQAPIAGEKTQYF
clone_size: .; v_call: TRBV19; d_call: TRBD1; j_call: TRBJ1-3; cdr3_nt: TGTGCCAGTAGTATGCAGACAGGGTCTGGAAACACCATATATTTT; cdr3_aa: CASSMQTGSGNTIYF
clone_size: .; v_call: TRBV9; d_call: .; j_call: TRBJ1-1; cdr3_nt: TGTGCCAGCAGCCACAGGGTTGCGACTGAAGCTTTCTTT; cdr3_aa: CASSHRVATEAFF
clone_size: .; v_call: TRBV9; d_call: TRBD1; j_call: TRBJ1-5; cdr3_nt: TGTGCCAGCACCAGCCCCCGGGACAGATCGGGCAATCAGCCCCAGCATTTT; cdr3_aa: CASTSPRDRSGNQPQHF
clone_size: .; v_call: TRBV30; d_call: .; j_call: TRBJ1-5; cdr3_nt: TGTGCCTGGAGTGCGACAAGCGGGGCTAATAGCAATCAGCCCCAGCATTTT; cdr3_aa: CAWSATSGANSNQPQHF
clone_size: .; v_call: TRBV28; d_call: .; j_call: TRBJ1-4; cdr3_nt: TGTGCCAGCAGTTTCGTCCTTGAAAAACTGTTTTTT; cdr3_aa: CASSFVLEKLFF
clone_size: .; v_call: TRBV19; d_call: TRBD2; j_call: TRBJ2-5; cdr3_nt: TGTGCCAGTAGCACTCTAGCGGAAGAGACCCAGTACTTC; cdr3_aa: CASSTLAEETQYF
clone_size: .; v_call: TRBV5-6; d_call: .; j_call: TRBJ1-5; cdr3_nt: TGTGCCAGCAGCAAATTAGAAGGGGCGAGTCAGCCCCAGCATTTT; cdr3_aa: CASSKLEGASQPQHF
clone_size: .; v_call: TRBV7-7; d_call: .; j_call: TRBJ2-3; cdr3_nt: TGTGCCAGCAGCCAGGATTTCACAGATACGCAGTATTTT; cdr3_aa: CASSQDFTDTQYF